The 8 T cell receptor beta chains below all came from one sample that was sequenced in a study of T cells in Graves' hyperthyroidism and ophthalmopathy. The CDR3 regions of TCR beta were amplified from RNA transcripts. HTBI primers were the set used in a first-round RT-PCR of the TCR CDR3. TCRdb re-analysed the multiplex PCR reads in MiXCR, keeping a single row per CDR3 protein. The table has some 760,000 distinct CDR3 sequences, around 15% seen once. Sequenced input: blood. Every receptor here comes from a woman between 18 and 29 years old with Graves' hyperthyroidism.

In its sample, this clonotype was seen a few times. This chain links TRBV30 with TRBJ1-4; D remains ambiguous. Trimming took 3 bases from V and 4 from J, leaving 9 bases between them. The CDR3 is 13 residues long. CDR1 GTSNPN and CDR2 SVGIG come from the germline V gene (reference sequence). The CDR3 bases are TGTGCCTGGAGCGGACTGAGTAATGAAAAACTGTTTTTT. Its translation: CAWSGLSNEKLFF. The whole variable domain, filled in from reference TRBV30 and TRBJ1-4, reads SQTIHQWPATLVQPVGSPLSLECTVEGTSNPNLYWYRQAAGRGLQLLFYSVGIGQISSEVPQNLSASRPQDRQFILSSKKLLLSDSGFYLCAWSGLSNEKLFFGSGTQLSVL.

The rearrangement links TRBV24-1 to TRBJ1-5; TRBD1 aligns across 10 bases. Trimming removed 5 bases from V and 9 bases from J; junction bases left unmatched: 15. This CDR3 has 17 amino acids. Germline V CDR1 and CDR2: KGHDR, SFDVKD. The DNA for the CDR3 is TGTGCCACCAGTGCCGATGGGGGGACAGGGGATCAAGGGCCCCAGCATTTT. This encodes CATSADGGTGDQGPQHF.

This clonotype was observed at least ten times. The chain joins TRBV20-1 to TRBJ2-5; D is ambiguous. The CDR3 totals 14 residues. V gave up 0 bases and J gave up 7 bases, with 15 bases separating them. Germline CDR1 DFQATT, CDR2 SNEGSKA (reference sequence). DNA of the CDR3: TGCAGTGCTAGAGATCCGTCTCTCGGTGGGACCCAGTACTTC. Translating it yields CSARDPSLGGTQYF.

The chain is built from TRBV7-2 and TRBJ1-1, with D unresolved. V lost 5 bases and J lost 4, with 11 bases in between. Per germline, CDR1 SGHTA and CDR2 FQGNSA. The CDR3 length is 13 residues. The CDR3 coding sequence is TGTGCCAGCAGCCCGCGTTTTGTCACTGAAGCTTTCTTT. Translation gives CASSPRFVTEAFF.

Many counts were recorded for this clonotype. This chain joins TRBV2 and TRBJ1-4; 7 nucleotides match TRBD1. J was trimmed by 8 bases and V by 6 bases; bases with no gene match: 12. CDR1 SNHLY and CDR2 FYNNEI come from the germline V gene. The CDR3 is 15 amino acids. The chain's CDR3 is CASRKMDRSQEKLFF. The CDR3 nucleotides are TGTGCCAGCAGAAAAATGGACAGGTCCCAGGAAAAACTGTTTTTT.

This clonotype was seen repeatedly, ten times or more. This rearrangement joins TRBV27 to TRBJ2-5, with D hard to call. There are 14 residues in the CDR3. V was pared by 6 bases and J by 0 bases, with 11 bases between. CDR1 and CDR2 (germline): MNHEY, SMNVEV (reference sequence). This CDR3 reads CASRFTGNQETQYF. Here the CDR3 DNA reads TGTGCCAGCAGATTTACGGGCAACCAAGAGACCCAGTACTTC.

This chain uses TRBV7-9 with TRBJ2-7; D not certain. The CDR3 spans 12 residues. Germline CDR1 and CDR2: SEHNR and FQNEAQ (reference sequence). Trimming took 6 bases from V and 6 from J, leaving 12 bases between them. In nucleotides, the CDR3 is TGTGCCAGCAGTCTGGGGATTCGCGAGCAGTACTTC. Its protein is CASSLGIREQYF.

This clonotype has a count of ten or more. This chain joins TRBV7-9 and TRBJ1-2; unclear D gene. Per the germline V gene, CDR1 is SEHNR and CDR2 is FQNEAQ (reference sequence). The CDR3 is 16 residues long. The V end lost 1 base, the J end lost 4 bases, and 16 bases lay between the germline ends. Written as DNA, the CDR3 is TGTGCCAGCAGCTTAGATATATCACAGCCCCTCTATGGCTACACCTTC. Protein sequence: CASSLDISQPLYGYTF.